This T cell receptor beta chain was sequenced in a study of synovial regulatory T cells in juvenile arthritis. Whole-study context: Six or seven patients were on methotrexate and three were untreated.

This table comes from immunoSEQ multiplex PCR, and its TCRdb copy is limited to in-frame clones, with some not included. Its table lists several hundred clones. Worth noting for this clone: Its antigen is not identified.

Overall study findings and caveats: Compared with other blood Treg cells, inflammation-associated Treg cells had reduced TCR diversity.

This CDR3 is built from 17 residues. No DNA sequence is on record. Germline V gene lookup returns CDR1 SGHNT and CDR2 YENEEA. This sequence was found in a donor aged 2 to 35 with juvenile idiopathic arthritis. Material: Treg cells from blood. The sample's subset: HLA-DR+ inflammation-associated blood Treg cells. The V call is TRBV11-3, the J call TRBJ2-1; TCRdb indicates TRBD2, and absent DNA this call remains unverified. This CDR3 is CASSLEACGGAYNEQFF. The variable domain in full, with the rest retrieved from reference TRBV11-3 and TRBJ2-1, is EAGVVQSPRYKIIEKKQPVAFWCNPISGHNTLYWYLQNLGQGPELLIRYENEEAVDDSQLPKDRFSAERLKGVDSTLKIQPAELGDSAVYLCASSLEACGGAYNEQFFGPGTRLTVL.